Each of the 18 T cell receptor beta chains below was sequenced from the same sample in a study of blood T cell repertoires in COVID-19. The protocol was immunoSEQ multiplex PCR, while the TCRdb copy is restricted to in-frame clones and leaves out a portion. This sample has approximately 110,000 clones, with 82% found just once. Sequencing was carried out using peripheral blood. The receptor source for this set is a man in his 70s with acute or convalescent COVID-19.

The rearrangement links TRBV24-1 to TRBJ2-1, with TRBD1 matching over 8 bases. The germline gives CDR1 KGHDR, CDR2 SFDVKD. V shed 4 bases and J 5 bases; nucleotides not matched to a gene: 6. This CDR3 region has 15 residues. The CDR3 region has the DNA TGTGCCACCAGTGAGGACAGGGAGAGGGACAATGAGCAGTTCTTC. Its protein is CATSEDRERDNEQFF.

The rearrangement links TRBV23-1 to TRBJ1-5, with D unclear. TRBV23-1 qualifies as an ORF whose function is uncertain. The length of the CDR3 is 16 residues. With 8 bases removed from V and 0 bases from J, the gap between germline ends came to 17 bases. CDR3 nucleotide sequence: TGCGCCAGCGACCAGACAAGGCCATATAGCAATCAGCCCCAGCATTTT. It encodes CASDQTRPYSNQPQHF.

This clone was counted a few times. The chain couples TRBV27 to TRBJ2-2, with TRBD2 matching over 14 bases. Germline V CDR1 and CDR2: MNHEY, SMNVEV (reference sequence). The J segment lost 5 bases and the V segment lost 1 base, leaving 9 bases of the junction unmatched. There are 19 residues in the CDR3. The CDR3: CASSLYGLAGGSRTGELFF. In DNA, the CDR3 is TGTGCCAGCAGTTTATACGGACTAGCGGGGGGATCGCGGACCGGGGAGCTGTTTTTT.

This clone has a handful of counts. The rearrangement uses TRBV5-1 and TRBJ2-7; D is possibly TRBD2 (5 bases). The CDR3 contains 14 residues. Trimming removed 1 base at V and 4 bases at J, with 12 bases between. Germline CDR1 and CDR2: SGHRS and YFSETQ. In nucleotides, the CDR3 is TGCGCCAGCAGCTTGCAGGCCGAGGGATACGAGCAGTACTTC. Its protein product is CASSLQAEGYEQYF.

The rearrangement uses TRBV18 and TRBJ2-7; D is unclear. Germline CDR1 KGHSH, CDR2 LQKENI. The CDR3 length is 13 residues. V lost 1 base, J lost 7 bases, and 11 bases lay in between. This CDR3 is CASSPLQDGEQYF. CDR3 DNA sequence: TGTGCCAGCTCACCACTTCAGGATGGAGAGCAGTACTTC.

The V call is TRBV24-1, the J call TRBJ1-5; no firm D call. Germline CDR1 and CDR2: KGHDR and SFDVKD. This CDR3 is 14 amino acids long. With 2 bases removed from V and 4 bases from J, the gap between germline ends came to 8 bases. The CDR3 bases are TGTGCCACCAGTGATTACAGACAAAATCAGCCCCAGCATTTT. Translation: CATSDYRQNQPQHF.

V gene TRBV4-2 combines with J gene TRBJ2-3; a possible D gene is TRBD1 (6 bases). CDR3 size: 18 residues. V was clipped by 6 bases and J by 2 bases, with 24 bases between them. The germline CDR1 and CDR2 sequences are LGHNA and YNFKEQ. The CDR3 DNA sequence: TGTGCCAGCAGTTCACGCCAAAGCACGACAGGAGTCACAGATACGCAGTATTTT. Encoded protein: CASSSRQSTTGVTDTQYF.

V is TRBV5-1 and J is TRBJ2-7, with 13 nucleotides matching TRBD2. V lost 2 bases, J lost 6 bases, and 5 bases stayed unmatched. This CDR3 comprises 15 residues. Germline V CDR1 and CDR2: SGHRS, YFSETQ. The CDR3 nucleotides read TGCGCCAGCAGCTTAGTACTAGCGGGAGGGCGCGAGCAGTACTTC. This codes for CASSLVLAGGREQYF.

The gene calls are TRBV30 and TRBJ2-7, with D perhaps TRBD1 (5 bases). Between the trimmed V and J ends, which lost 0 bases and 5 bases, there was a span of 8 bases. The CDR3 sequence is 12 residues long. Germline lookup yields CDR1 GTSNPN and CDR2 SVGIG (reference sequence). The CDR3: CAWSVRGDEQYF. CDR3 coding DNA: TGTGCCTGGAGTGTAAGGGGCGACGAGCAGTACTTC. The full variable domain, completed using reference TRBV30 and TRBJ2-7, is SQTIHQWPATLVQPVGSPLSLECTVEGTSNPNLYWYRQAAGRGLQLLFYSVGIGQISSEVPQNLSASRPQDRQFILSSKKLLLSDSGFYLCAWSVRGDEQYFGPGTRLTVT.

The chain employs TRBV3-1 (or the pseudogene TRBV3-2) and TRBJ1-6; TRBD1 aligns across 7 bases. V was pared by 2 bases and J by 10 bases, with 8 bases of the junction left unmatched. Germline V gene data show CDR1 as LGHDT and CDR2 as YNNKEL (reference sequence). The CDR3 covers 15 residues. This chain's CDR3 is CASSQKNRGTSPLHF. CDR3 nucleotide sequence: TGTGCCAGCAGCCAAAAAAACAGGGGTACCTCACCCCTCCACTTT.

In its sample, this clone was seen once. This sequence joins TRBV3-1 (or the pseudogene TRBV3-2) and TRBJ2-7, with 9 bases fitting TRBD1. Per germline, CDR1 LGHDT and CDR2 YNNKEL (reference sequence). The V gene end was trimmed by 1 base and the J gene end by 9 bases; junction bases not matched to a gene: 10. The CDR3 loop spans 15 amino acids. The CDR3 reads CASSQGGGTGLGQYF. The DNA for the CDR3 is TGTGCCAGCAGCCAAGGGGGGGGGACAGGGTTAGGGCAGTACTTC.

This sequence joins TRBV5-1 and TRBJ1-2; 9 bases map to TRBD1. The V gene's germline CDR1 is SGHRS and CDR2 YFSETQ. CDR3 size: 13 residues. The V gene end was trimmed by 2 bases and the J gene end by 8 bases; junction bases not matched to a gene: 4. The CDR3 region has the DNA TGCGCCAGCAGCTTACAGGGGGCGGAGGGCTACACCTTC. Encoded protein: CASSLQGAEGYTF. Full variable domain (remainder filled in from reference TRBV5-1 and TRBJ1-2): KAGVTQTPRYLIKTRGQQVTLSCSPISGHRSVSWYQQTPGQGLQFLFEYFSETQRNKGNFPGRFSGRQFSNSRSEMNVSTLELGDSALYLCASSLQGAEGYTFGSGTRLTVV.

J is TRBJ2-2 and V is TRBV7-3; 10 nucleotides align to TRBD2. Germline CDR1 is SGHTA and CDR2 is FQGTGA. This CDR3 is built from 16 residues. The V segment lost 2 bases and the J segment 6 bases; nucleotides outside the gene matches: 6. The CDR3 region is CASSLFSGRDAGELFF. CDR3 DNA: TGTGCCAGCAGCTTATTCAGCGGGAGGGATGCCGGGGAGCTGTTTTTT.

The chain joins TRBV28 to TRBJ1-5; 9 positions match TRBD1. CDR1 MDHEN and CDR2 SYDVKM come from the germline V gene. The CDR3 runs 16 residues. J lost 3 bases, V lost 1 base, and 4 bases had no gene match. The DNA of the CDR3 is TGTGCCAGCAGTTTATCGGGGACAGGGTACAATCAGCCCCAGCATTTT. Its translation: CASSLSGTGYNQPQHF.

The chain joins TRBV19 to TRBJ1-5; possible D gene TRBD1, 5 bases. V gave up 7 bases and J gave up 6 bases, with 10 bases separating them. Germline CDR1 and CDR2: LNHDA and SQIVND (reference sequence). The CDR3 contains 12 residues. As DNA, the CDR3 is TGTGCCAGTAACCAGGGTTTTCAGCCCCAGCATTTT. Its translation is CASNQGFQPQHF.

This sequence joins TRBV28 and TRBJ2-3; maybe TRBD2 (6 bases). In germline, CDR1 is MDHEN, CDR2 SYDVKM. Trimming cost V 1 base and J 1 base, with 9 bases left between them. The CDR3 has 15 residues. The CDR3: CASSLSRGGTDTQYF. The CDR3 DNA reads as TGTGCCAGCAGTTTATCGCGCGGGGGCACAGATACGCAGTATTTT.

As concerns this clone: Distinct nucleotide sequences in the sample also encode this CDR3. The genes are TRBV12-3 or TRBV12-4 and TRBJ1-1; the match to TRBD1 covers 10 bases. There are 13 residues in the CDR3. Trimming removed 6 bases from V and 4 bases from J; junction bases left unmatched: 2. This CDR3 reads CASRRTGGTEAFF. CDR3 in DNA: TGTGCCAGCAGGAGGACAGGGGGCACTGAAGCTTTCTTT.

The J gene is TRBJ1-6, the V gene TRBV19; 7 bases match TRBD1. Germline V gene sequence: CDR1 LNHDA, CDR2 SQIVND (reference sequence). The CDR3 has 14 amino acids. The V and J ends lost 3 bases and 4 bases, in that order; junction bases with no gene match: 0. The CDR3 region has the DNA TGTGCCAGTAGTATGGGACAGTATAATTCACCCCTCCACTTT. Encoded protein: CASSMGQYNSPLHF.